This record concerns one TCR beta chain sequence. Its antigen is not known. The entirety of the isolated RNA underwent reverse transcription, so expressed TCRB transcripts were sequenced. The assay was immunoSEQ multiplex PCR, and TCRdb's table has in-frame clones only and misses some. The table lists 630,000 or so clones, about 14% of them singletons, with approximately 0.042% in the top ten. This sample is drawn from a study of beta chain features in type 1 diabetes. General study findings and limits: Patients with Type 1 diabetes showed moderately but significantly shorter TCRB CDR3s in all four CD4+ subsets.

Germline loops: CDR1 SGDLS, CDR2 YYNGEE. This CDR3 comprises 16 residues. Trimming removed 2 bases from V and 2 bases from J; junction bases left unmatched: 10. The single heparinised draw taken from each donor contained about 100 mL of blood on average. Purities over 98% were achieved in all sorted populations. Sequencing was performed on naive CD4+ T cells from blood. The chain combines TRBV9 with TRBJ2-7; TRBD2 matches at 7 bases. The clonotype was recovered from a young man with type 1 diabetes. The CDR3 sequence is CASSVLKSGVTYEQYF. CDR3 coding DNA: TGTGCCAGCAGCGTCCTAAAAAGCGGGGTAACCTACGAGCAGTACTTC.